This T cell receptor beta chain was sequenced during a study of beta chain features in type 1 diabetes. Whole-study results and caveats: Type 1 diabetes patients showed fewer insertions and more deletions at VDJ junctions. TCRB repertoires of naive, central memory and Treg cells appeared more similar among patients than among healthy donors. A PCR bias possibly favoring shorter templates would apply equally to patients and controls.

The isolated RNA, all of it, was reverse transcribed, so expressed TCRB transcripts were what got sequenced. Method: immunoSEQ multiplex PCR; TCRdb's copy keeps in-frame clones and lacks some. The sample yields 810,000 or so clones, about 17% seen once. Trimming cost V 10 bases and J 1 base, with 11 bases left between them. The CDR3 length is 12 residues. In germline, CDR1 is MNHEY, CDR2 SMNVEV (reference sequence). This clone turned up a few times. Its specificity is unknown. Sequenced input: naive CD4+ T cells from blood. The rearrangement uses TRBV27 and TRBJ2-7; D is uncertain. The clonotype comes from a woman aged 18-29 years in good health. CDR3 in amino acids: CATQGNSYEQYF. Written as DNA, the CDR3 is TGTGCCACGCAAGGAAATTCCTACGAGCAGTACTTC.